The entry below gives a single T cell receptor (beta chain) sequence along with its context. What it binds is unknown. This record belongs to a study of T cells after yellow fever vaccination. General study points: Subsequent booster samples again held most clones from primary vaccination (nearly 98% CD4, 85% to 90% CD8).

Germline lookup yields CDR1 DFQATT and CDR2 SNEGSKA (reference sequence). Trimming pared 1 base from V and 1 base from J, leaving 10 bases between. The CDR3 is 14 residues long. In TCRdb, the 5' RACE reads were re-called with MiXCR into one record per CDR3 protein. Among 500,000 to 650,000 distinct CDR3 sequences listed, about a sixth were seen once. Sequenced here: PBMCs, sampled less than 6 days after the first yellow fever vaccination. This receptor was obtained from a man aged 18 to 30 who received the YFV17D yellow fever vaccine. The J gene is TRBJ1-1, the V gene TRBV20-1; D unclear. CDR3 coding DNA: TGCAGTGCTAGAGCCTGGGCCACGAACACTGAAGCTTTCTTT. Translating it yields CSARAWATNTEAFF.